The 32 T cell receptor beta chains given below trace back to one sample, sequenced in a study of tumor and adjacent non-tumor tissue in lung cancer. This sample's RNA came from whole unsorted tissue. TCRbeta libraries were built with three rounds of nested PCR, modified from ARM-PCR. TCRdb re-derived calls from the multiplex PCR reads in MiXCR, one entry per CDR3 protein. Of 91,000 or so distinct CDR3 sequences listed, around 71% are singletons. The sequenced sample consisted of lung tumor tissue. The receptors shown here come from a man between 60 and 70 years old with non-small cell lung cancer.

This clonotype appeared once. Germline and junction disagree at one end, which may indicate a read error. V is TRBV11-3 and J is TRBJ2-5, with D possibly matching TRBD1 (5 bases). The CDR3 extends over 14 amino acids. CDR1 and CDR2 (germline): SGHNT, YENEEA. The CDR3 spells CASSQGATQGSQYF. In DNA, the CDR3 is TGTGCCAGCAGCCAGGGCGCAACACAAGGGTCCCAGTATTTC.

A remark on this clonotype: A much larger clone lies a single base off, so this may be a read error. V and J are TRBV20-1 and TRBJ1-1, with D possibly TRBD1 on 6 matching bases. This CDR3 spans 12 amino acids. Germline CDR1 DFQATT, CDR2 SNEGSKA (reference sequence). The CDR3 here is CSARQGITEVFF. Here the CDR3 DNA reads TGCAGTGCTAGACAGGGGATCACTGAAGTTTTCTTT.

The V and J genes are TRBV12-3 or TRBV12-4 and TRBJ2-1; 13 nucleotides agree with TRBD2. The CDR3 loop spans 16 amino acids. J gave up 0 bases and V 10 bases, and 6 bases lay outside the gene matches. Written as DNA, the CDR3 is TGTGCCATCCGACTAGCGGGAGGAAGCTCCTACAATGAGCAGTTCTTC. It encodes CAIRLAGGSSYNEQFF.

This clonotype was observed once. One junction end does not reproduce the germline sequence, and a read error may be involved. The genes are TRBV6-6 and TRBJ2-5; tentative D call: TRBD2 (5 bases). This CDR3 comprises 17 residues. Germline CDR1 reads MNHNY; CDR2 reads SVGAGI (reference sequence). CDR3 nucleotides: TGCGCCGGCGCTCCGGGTCTAGTGGGAGTGTTTCAAGAGACCCAGTACTTC. It is translated as CAGAPGLVGVFQETQYF.

This sequence joins TRBV11-2 and TRBJ2-1, with D maybe TRBD2 (6 bases). Per germline, CDR1 SGHAT and CDR2 FQNNGV. This CDR3 is 15 amino acids long. V lost 8 bases to trimming and J lost 4 bases, with 18 bases between them. The chain's CDR3 is CASHLRRERYNEQFF. In DNA, the CDR3 is TGTGCCAGCCACTTGCGACGGGAGAGATACAATGAGCAGTTCTTC.

The J gene is TRBJ2-1, the V gene TRBV29-1; 7 nucleotides line up with TRBD1. There are 14 residues in the CDR3. V lost 6 bases and J lost 4; bases outside the gene matches: 9. Germline V lookup: CDR1 SQVTM, CDR2 ANQGSEA. The CDR3 sequence: CSVEYGQVYNEQFF. CDR3 coding DNA: TGCAGCGTCGAATATGGACAGGTTTACAATGAGCAGTTCTTC.

As concerns this clonotype: Given a much more abundant clone one base away, this may be a read error. The V and J genes are TRBV6-5 and TRBJ2-7; TRBD1 is a possible D gene (6 bases). Germline V lookup: CDR1 MNHEY, CDR2 SVGAGI. The CDR3 sequence is 12 residues long. The V end lost 8 bases, the J end lost 3 bases, and 11 bases lay between the germline ends. The CDR3 region has the DNA TGTGCCAGCGCTTCGGACAGCTACGAGCAGTACTTC. As protein: CASASDSYEQYF.

With respect to this clonotype: A junction end diverges from the germline sequence, so it may reflect a read error. The chain recombines TRBV5-6 with TRBJ2-3; 9 bases are a match to TRBD2. Looked up from germline, CDR1 is SGHDT and CDR2 is YYEEEE. This CDR3 comprises 16 residues. DNA of the CDR3: TGTGCCAGCAGCTTCGAGGAAGCGGGAGGCGCAGAAACGCAGTATTTT. Protein: CASSFEEAGGAETQYF.

Comments on this clonotype: The conserved phenylalanine or tryptophan normally closing the CDR3 is absent here, so this likely arose from a read error. The chain links TRBV11-2 to TRBJ2-7, with D tentatively TRBD2 (6 bases). Germline V gene data show CDR1 as SGHAT and CDR2 as FQNNGV. The CDR3 sequence is 19 residues long. CDR3 nucleotides: TGTGTCAGCACCCACTCGGGGCTAGCAGGAGGGCTATCGGGGTACGAGCAGTACATC. This gives the protein CVSTHSGLAGGLSGYEQYI.

In regard to this clonotype: The conserved phenylalanine or tryptophan is not found at the CDR3 terminus, so this likely reflects a read error. The CDR3 region has the DNA TGTGTCAGGACAGGGGGCGCGTGGGAGACCCAGTACCTC. Its protein product is CVRTGGAWETQYL. V usage is TRBV28 and J usage is TRBJ2-5; 11 bases match TRBD1. The germline V gene has CDR1 MDHEN and CDR2 SYDVKM. The CDR3 totals 13 residues.

In regard to this clonotype: This may arise from a read error, as a much more abundant clone is one base away. The chain employs TRBV11-2 and TRBJ1-1, with D maybe TRBD1 (6 bases). The CDR3 has 15 residues. The germline V gene encodes CDR1 SGHAT and CDR2 FQNNGV. The CDR3 sequence is CAGSLGGRANTEAFF. CDR3 bases: TGTGCCGGCAGCTTAGGGGGACGGGCGAACACTGAAGCTTTCTTT.

The chain employs TRBV29-1 and TRBJ2-2, with D perhaps TRBD1 (6 bases). This CDR3 is built from 13 residues. Germline assignment: CDR1 SQVTM and CDR2 ANQGSEA. Trimming cost V 7 bases and J 12 bases, with 21 bases left between them. CDR3 sequence reads: CSANTLNTGKLFF. The CDR3 bases are TGCAGCGCTAATACTCTGAACACAGGGAAGCTGTTTTTT.

About this clonotype: An end of the junction does not agree with germline; a read error may underlie this. The CDR3 loop is CPSSNGTGWAGELFF. The DNA of the CDR3 is TGTCCCAGCAGCAACGGGACAGGCTGGGCCGGGGAGCTGTTTTTT. The chain combines TRBV5-8 with TRBJ2-2; 8 bases align to TRBD1. This CDR3 is built from 15 residues. Germline loops: CDR1 SGHTS, CDR2 YDEGEE.

Details on this clonotype: The junction and the germline gene differ at one end; a read error may be behind it. This sequence joins TRBV6-6 and TRBJ1-6; no firm D call. Germline CDR1 reads MNHNY; CDR2 reads SVGAGI (reference sequence). This CDR3 contains 14 residues. This CDR3 is CASSYSDLDSSLHF. CDR3 bases: TGTGCCAGCAGTTACTCGGACTTGGATTCATCCCTACACTTT.

With respect to this clonotype: No conserved phenylalanine or tryptophan is present at the end of the CDR3, so a read error is the likely explanation. The limits of the CDR3 on the DNA are not certain, so only TCRdb's listed CDR3 is given. The CDR3 spells CASSQPDRGFYEQYL. The genes are TRBV11-2 and TRBJ2-7; the tabulated D call, TRBD1, remains unverified against the DNA. Germline V lookup: CDR1 SGHAT, CDR2 FQNNGV. A total of 15 residues make up the CDR3, ends included.

The chain carries TRBV11-1 and TRBJ2-1; 8 bases match TRBD2. The V gene's germline CDR1 is SGHAT and CDR2 FQDESV (reference sequence). Germline trimming cut 1 base from V and 6 bases from J; bases unmatched to any gene: 11. This CDR3 contains 17 residues. In DNA form, the CDR3 reads TGTGCCAGCAGCTTAGGAATGATAGCGGGATACTGCAATGAGCAGTTCTTC. The encoded protein is CASSLGMIAGYCNEQFF.

The rearrangement links TRBV6-2 or TRBV6-3 to TRBJ2-4; TRBD2 matches at 11 bases. Germline V gives CDR1 MNHEY, CDR2 SVGEGT. The J segment lost 5 bases and the V segment lost 7 bases, leaving 7 bases of the junction unmatched. The length of the CDR3 is 15 residues. Here the CDR3 reads CASIIWTSGQNIQYF. For the CDR3, the DNA is TGTGCCAGCATCATCTGGACTAGCGGGCAAAACATTCAGTACTTC.

In this sample, this clonotype turned up a few times. A much larger clone differs from this one at a single base, so this may be a read error. This sequence joins TRBV7-8 and TRBJ2-1; D is tentatively TRBD1 or TRBD2 (5 bases each). The CDR3 contains 13 residues. Germline lookup yields CDR1 SGHVS and CDR2 FQNEAQ. In DNA, the CDR3 is TGTGTCAGCAGGGAGAAGCCCTTCAATGAGCAGTTCTTC. The encoded protein is CVSREKPFNEQFF. The whole variable domain, remainder taken from reference TRBV7-8 and TRBJ2-1, is GAGVSQSPRYKVAKRGQDVALRCDPISGHVSLFWYQQALGQGPEFLTYFQNEAQLDKSGLPSDRFFAERPEGSVSTLKIQRTQQEDSAVYLCVSREKPFNEQFFGPGTRLTVL.

With regard to this clonotype: Its ends do not fully match the called genes, so a read error is possible. V is TRBV7-8 and J is TRBJ1-4; D call uncertain. Germline CDR1 SGHVS, CDR2 FQNEAQ. The length of the CDR3 is 16 residues. CDR3 loop: CASSKASMVVNEKLLF. The CDR3 DNA reads TGTGCCAGCAGCAAAGCCTCCATGGTCGTTAATGAGAAACTGCTTTTT.

About this clonotype: Given a much more abundant clone one base away, this may be a read error. The chain combines TRBV20-1 with TRBJ1-1; D not certain. The length of the CDR3 is 11 residues. Germline V gene lookup returns CDR1 DFQATT and CDR2 SNEGSKA (reference sequence). CDR3 residues: CSARESTEAFF. The CDR3 nucleotides are TGCAGTGCTAGAGAGAGCACTGAAGCCTTCTTT.

In regard to this clonotype: A junction end diverges from the germline sequence, so it may reflect a read error. This chain uses TRBV4-3 with TRBJ1-5; D unclear. This CDR3 is 13 amino acids long. The germline V gene encodes CDR1 LGHNA and CDR2 YSLEER. CDR3: CANSQDWDQPQHF. CDR3 nucleotide sequence: TGTGCCAACAGCCAAGATTGGGATCAGCCCCAGCATTTT.

This clonotype was seen many times. The DNA for the CDR3 is TGTGCCAGCAGCTCAAACGGAGCCCGCACAGATACGCAGTATTTT. It yields the protein CASSSNGARTDTQYF. This rearrangement joins TRBV5-5 to TRBJ2-3, with D uncertain. Trimming stripped 3 bases from V and 1 base from J, with 12 bases between. The CDR3 runs 15 residues. Germline V gene sequence: CDR1 SGHKS, CDR2 YYEKEE (reference sequence).

This clonotype has ten or more counts. This chain connects TRBV12-3 or TRBV12-4 to TRBJ2-1, with a tentative D call TRBD1 (5 bases). This CDR3 comprises 14 residues. V was trimmed by 0 bases and J by 7 bases, leaving 10 bases between them. This chain's CDR3 is CASSLAGARNEQFF. The DNA for the CDR3 is TGTGCCAGCAGTTTAGCTGGGGCTAGGAATGAGCAGTTCTTC.

This clonotype was seen only a few times. It may be a read error: a sequence one base away is much more abundant. The rearrangement uses TRBV10-3 and TRBJ1-1, with D tentatively TRBD1 (6 bases). The CDR3 is made up of 14 amino acids. V lost 10 bases, J lost 5 bases, and 20 bases lay in between. Germline-derived CDR1 and CDR2 are ENHRY and SYGVKD. The CDR3 sequence: CASGQRAESTEAFF. The CDR3 region has the DNA TGTGCCAGCGGACAGAGGGCGGAAAGTACTGAAGCTTTCTTT.

This clonotype was seen a handful of times. This sequence joins TRBV2 and TRBJ1-5; the D is unclear. The CDR3 covers 15 residues. The V end was cut by 3 bases, the J end by 0 bases, with 9 bases between. Germline V gene lookup returns CDR1 SNHLY and CDR2 FYNNEI. The CDR3 DNA follows: TGTGCCAGCAGTGAGGCGCTGTATAGCAATCAGCCCCAGCATTTT. Its translation: CASSEALYSNQPQHF. The full variable domain, rest sourced from reference TRBV2 and TRBJ1-5, is EPEVTQTPSHQVTQMGQEVILRCVPISNHLYFYWYRQILGQKVEFLVSFYNNEISEKSEIFDDQFSVERPDGSNFTLKIRSTKLEDSAMYFCASSEALYSNQPQHFGDGTRLSIL.

On this clonotype itself: Germline is not matched at one junction end, which may reflect a read error. The J gene is TRBJ2-6, the V gene TRBV29-1; TRBD1 matches at 10 bases. Germline CDR1 SQVTM, CDR2 ANQGSEA. The CDR3 runs 16 residues. The CDR3 nucleotides read TGCAGCGTTCCATGGGACAGGGGTACTGGGGCCAACGTCATGACTTTC. It codes for CSVPWDRGTGANVMTF.

This clonotype has more than one count but fewer than ten. This chain connects TRBV6-2 or TRBV6-3 to TRBJ2-1, with D tentatively TRBD1 or TRBD2 (5 bases each). Germline loops: CDR1 MNHEY, CDR2 SVGEGT. V lost 8 bases, J lost 3 bases, and 17 bases lay in between. The CDR3 contains 15 residues. The CDR3 reads CASGPRDGNYNEQFF. The CDR3 DNA is TGTGCCAGCGGTCCCCGGGACGGGAACTACAATGAGCAGTTCTTC.

With respect to this clonotype: This could be a read error, since a much larger clone is one nucleotide away. V and J are TRBV5-6 and TRBJ2-1; TRBD1 aligns across 8 bases. CDR3 length equals 17 residues. The trim removed 3 bases at V and 4 bases at J, leaving 12 bases unmatched. CDR1 is SGHDT and CDR2 is YYEEEE in the germline V gene. CDR3 in DNA: TGTGCCAGCAGCTCCCGGACAGGGCAGGTGTGGTACAATGAGCAGTTCTTC. Protein product: CASSSRTGQVWYNEQFF.

In this sample, this clonotype turned up once. The rearrangement links TRBV29-1 to TRBJ2-2; 8 bases are shared with TRBD2. This CDR3 is 14 amino acids long. Germline V CDR1 and CDR2: SQVTM, ANQGSEA. The J segment lost 8 bases and the V segment lost 8 bases, leaving 13 bases of the junction unmatched. The CDR3 here is CSILRGGTNGELFF. For the CDR3, the DNA is TGCAGCATTTTACGGGGGGGCACAAATGGGGAGCTGTTTTTT.

The V call is TRBV11-3, the J call TRBJ2-7, with 7 bases lining up with TRBD2. The germline V gene encodes CDR1 SGHNT and CDR2 YENEEA. The length of the CDR3 is 15 residues. The CDR3 DNA reads as TGTTTCTGTAGGAGGGCTAGCGGTAGCTCCTACGAGCAGTACTTC. Translated, it gives CFCRRASGSSYEQYF.

Worth noting for this clonotype: Germline is not matched at one junction end, which may reflect a read error. This chain connects TRBV29-1 to TRBJ2-5; tentatively, D is TRBD1 or TRBD2 (5 bases each). The germline CDR1 and CDR2 sequences are SQVTM and ANQGSEA. This CDR3 is built from 15 residues. CDR3 nucleotides: TGCAGAGTTGAACGTAAGAAAGGGACGAAAGAAACCCAGTACTTC. Translated, it gives CRVERKKGTKETQYF.

Concerning this clonotype itself: This may be a read error: a much more frequent sequence differs by one nucleotide. Because the CDR3 is missing its conserved closing phenylalanine or tryptophan, this is likely a read error. The J gene is TRBJ2-4, the V gene TRBV18; 8 nucleotides line up with TRBD1. Looked up from germline, CDR1 is KGHSH and CDR2 is LQKENI. The V segment lost 4 bases and the J segment 5 bases; nucleotides outside the gene matches: 7. The CDR3 length is 15 residues. The CDR3 DNA is TGTGCCAGCTCACTCCGGACAGGGTCGGAAAACATTCAGTACCTC. Protein sequence: CASSLRTGSENIQYL.